Following are 31 T cell receptor beta chains from one sample sequenced in a study of CD8+ T cells in alopecia areata. Treatment here: oral pan-JAK inhibitor, 5-10 mg twice daily. The authors extracted RNA and reverse transcribed it into cDNA as the sequencing template. The protocol was immunoSEQ multiplex PCR, while the TCRdb copy is restricted to in-frame clones and leaves out a portion. This table holds around 100,000 clones, 85% to 90% found once. Sample: CD8+ T cells sorted from blood, taken at approximately week 30, from a patient treated with tofacitinib. These receptor sequences come from a human donor with alopecia areata.

This sequence joins TRBV11-2 and TRBJ2-3; the D is unclear. The CDR3 contains 14 residues. Per the germline V gene, CDR1 is SGHAT and CDR2 is FQNNGV. Deletions cut 0 bases from V and 6 bases from J, with 10 bases between. The CDR3 DNA reads TGTGCCAGCAGCTTAGAAGGGTTTTCGGATACGCAGTATTTT. This encodes CASSLEGFSDTQYF.

V gene TRBV7-2 combines with J gene TRBJ2-3; TRBD2 aligns across 10 bases. CDR3 length: 16 residues. The junction had 6 bases not matched to a gene; V was cut back by 6 bases and J by 0 bases. CDR1 and CDR2 (germline): SGHTA, FQGNSA. The DNA of the CDR3 is TGTGCCAGCAGGCTAGCGGGGGTTCCGAGCACAGATACGCAGTATTTT. Amino acids: CASRLAGVPSTDTQYF.

The chain joins TRBV27 to TRBJ2-1; D unclear. The CDR3 has 13 amino acids. The germline CDR1 and CDR2 sequences are MNHEY and SMNVEV (reference sequence). Deletions cut 0 bases from V and 8 bases from J, with 8 bases between. The DNA of the CDR3 is TGTGCCAGCAGTTTATCAGCTGAAGATGAGCAGTTCTTC. It translates to CASSLSAEDEQFF.

The chain employs TRBV30 and TRBJ2-1, with TRBD1 as a possible D gene (6 bases). CDR1 is GTSNPN and CDR2 is SVGIG in the germline V gene (reference sequence). This CDR3 is 15 amino acids long. Trimming removed 1 base at V and 0 bases at J, with 10 bases between. The CDR3 nucleotides read TGTGCCTGGAGTGGCCAGGGGAGCTCCTACAATGAGCAGTTCTTC. Its translation: CAWSGQGSSYNEQFF.

Of note for this clone: Germline is not matched at one junction end, which may reflect a read error. This rearrangement joins TRBV5-1 to TRBJ1-1; D call uncertain. Germline V gene lookup returns CDR1 SGHRS and CDR2 YFSETQ. This CDR3 has 14 residues. CDR3 in amino acids: CANSLEGSSLEAFF. For the CDR3, the DNA is TGCGCCAACAGCTTGGAAGGGAGCTCCCTTGAAGCTTTCTTT.

The chain couples TRBV4-1 to TRBJ2-1; 9 nucleotides match TRBD1. Germline V lookup: CDR1 MGHRA, CDR2 YSYEKL. CDR3 length equals 15 residues. Losses at the gene ends were 6 bases for V and 6 bases for J; bases not matched to a gene: 9. For the CDR3, the DNA is TGCGCCAGCAGTCCTAGACAGGGGGACGGCAATGAGCAGTTCTTC. This sequence encodes CASSPRQGDGNEQFF.

The chain links TRBV30 to TRBJ2-1; 7 bases map to TRBD1. J was trimmed by 4 bases and V by 4 bases; bases with no gene match: 13. The germline V gene has CDR1 GTSNPN and CDR2 SVGIG (reference sequence). The CDR3 consists of 16 residues. Written as DNA, the CDR3 is TGTGCCTGGATTCAGGACAGGCGAAGCGCTTACAATGAGCAGTTCTTC. Translated: CAWIQDRRSAYNEQFF.

This chain joins TRBV29-1 and TRBJ2-1; perhaps TRBD1 as D (6 bases). Trimming took off 7 bases at V and 4 bases at J, with 14 bases between the two ends. This CDR3 spans 13 amino acids. The germline V gene encodes CDR1 SQVTM and CDR2 ANQGSEA. CDR3 protein: CSADSGFYNEQFF. CDR3 DNA sequence: TGCAGCGCGGACAGCGGCTTTTACAATGAGCAGTTCTTC.

The CDR3 DNA follows: TGTGCCAGCAGCTTATTTCCCCTTTGGGCGGTGAACGAGCAGTACTTC. This codes for CASSLFPLWAVNEQYF. The V and J genes are TRBV11-2 and TRBJ2-7; D is uncertain. Trimming left V 2 bases short and J 5 bases short, with 19 bases between. The germline V gene encodes CDR1 SGHAT and CDR2 FQNNGV. The CDR3 length is 16 residues. The whole variable domain, remainder taken from reference TRBV11-2 and TRBJ2-7, is EAGVAQSPRYKIIEKRQSVAFWCNPISGHATLYWYQQILGQGPKLLIQFQNNGVVDDSQLPKDRFSAERLKGVDSTLKIQPAKLEDSAVYLCASSLFPLWAVNEQYFGPGTRLTVT.

This chain connects TRBV29-1 to TRBJ1-4, with D uncertain. From germline, CDR1 is SQVTM and CDR2 ANQGSEA. The CDR3 is 15 amino acids. The V end lost 4 bases, the J end lost 7 bases, and 19 bases lay between the germline ends. The CDR3 is CSVGEMGRIGEKLFF. For the CDR3, the DNA is TGCAGCGTTGGAGAAATGGGGAGAATTGGTGAAAAACTGTTTTTT. The full variable domain, completed using reference TRBV29-1 and TRBJ1-4, is SAVISQKPSRDICQRGTSLTIQCQVDSQVTMMFWYRQQPGQSLTLIATANQGSEATYESGFVIDKFPISRPNLTFSTLTVSNMSPEDSSIYLCSVGEMGRIGEKLFFGSGTQLSVL.

This chain connects TRBV11-2 to TRBJ2-7, with a tentative D call TRBD1 (6 bases). CDR1 SGHAT and CDR2 FQNNGV come from the germline V gene. V lost 3 bases, J lost 1 base, and 13 bases lay in between. The CDR3 spans 15 residues. This CDR3 reads CASSFQGRPSYEQYF. CDR3 DNA sequence: TGTGCCAGCAGCTTTCAGGGGCGCCCGTCCTACGAGCAGTACTTC.

The rearrangement joins TRBV4-1 to TRBJ2-7; D tentatively fits TRBD1 or TRBD2 (5 bases each). The V end was cut by 1 base, the J end by 2 bases, with 12 bases between. Germline-derived CDR1 and CDR2 are MGHRA and YSYEKL. The CDR3 contains 15 residues. The CDR3 nucleotides read TGCGCCAGCAGCCAAGTCCGGGACCAGGCCTACGAGCAGTACTTC. Its protein product is CASSQVRDQAYEQYF.

For this clone: It is likely a read error, because the conserved phenylalanine at the end of the CDR3 is missing. The chain uses TRBV27 and TRBJ2-7, with D perhaps matching TRBD1 or TRBD2 (5 bases each). CDR1 is MNHEY, CDR2 SMNVEV, per germline (reference sequence). V was clipped by 10 bases and J by 6 bases, with 13 bases between them. This CDR3 has 11 residues. The CDR3 DNA follows: TGTGCCATCGGGGCCCAGGGCGAGCAGTACCTC. Residues: CAIGAQGEQYL.

V usage is TRBV7-9 and J usage is TRBJ1-2, with D possibly TRBD1 on 5 matching bases. Germline CDR1 reads SEHNR; CDR2 reads FQNEAQ (reference sequence). This CDR3 comprises 14 residues. V was cut by 5 bases and J by 4 bases, with 14 bases left in between. CDR3 in amino acids: CASSRIGDSYGYTF. In DNA form, the CDR3 reads TGTGCCAGCAGCCGGATCGGCGACAGCTATGGCTACACCTTC.

A note on this clone: The sample holds other DNA sequences that translate to the same CDR3. This chain uses TRBV4-1 with TRBJ1-1; D is perhaps TRBD1 (5 bases). This CDR3 has 14 residues. Trimming stripped 0 bases from V and 7 bases from J, with 12 bases between. The germline V gene encodes CDR1 MGHRA and CDR2 YSYEKL. The CDR3, as DNA: TGCGCCAGCAGCCAAGATCTTGGGGGAGATGAAGCTTTCTTT. Residues: CASSQDLGGDEAFF.

J is TRBJ2-7 and V is TRBV4-2, with 7 bases matching TRBD2. The CDR3 extends over 16 amino acids. The V gene end was trimmed by 0 bases and the J gene end by 4 bases; junction bases not matched to a gene: 9. Germline CDR1 is LGHNA and CDR2 is YNFKEQ. CDR3 bases: TGTGCCAGCAGCCAAGAGACCGGACTAGACCCGTACGAGCAGTACTTC. It codes for CASSQETGLDPYEQYF.

The CDR3 sequence is CASRSGTSSYNEQFF. CDR3 bases: TGTGCCAGCAGAAGCGGGACTAGCTCCTACAATGAGCAGTTCTTC. This chain connects TRBV6-5 to TRBJ2-1; TRBD2 matches at 8 bases. Germline CDR1 reads MNHEY; CDR2 reads SVGAGI. The CDR3 totals 15 residues. V shed 6 bases, J shed 0 bases, and the junction held 4 bases outside the gene matches.

V usage is TRBV6-6 and J usage is TRBJ2-7; D is unclear. This CDR3 region has 15 residues. V gave up 2 bases and J gave up 0 bases, with 11 bases separating them. Looked up from germline, CDR1 is MNHNY and CDR2 is SVGAGI (reference sequence). This CDR3 reads CASSYGDPLSYEQYF. The DNA of the CDR3 is TGTGCCAGCAGTTACGGAGACCCCCTCTCCTACGAGCAGTACTTC.

The J gene is TRBJ1-5, the V gene TRBV27, with TRBD1 as a possible D gene (5 bases). Trimming took off 4 bases at V and 1 base at J, with 11 bases between the two ends. This CDR3 spans 15 amino acids. Germline CDR1 is MNHEY and CDR2 is SMNVEV (reference sequence). This CDR3 is CASSSVGGSNQPQHF. DNA of the CDR3: TGTGCCAGCAGTTCGGTGGGGGGAAGCAATCAGCCCCAGCATTTT.

V is TRBV2 and J is TRBJ2-3; no clear D. The CDR3 is 16 amino acids. V dropped 2 bases and J dropped 0 bases, with 12 bases sitting between them. CDR1 and CDR2 from the germline V gene are SNHLY and FYNNEI. The CDR3 is CASSEWAATSTDTQYF. In DNA form, the CDR3 reads TGTGCCAGCAGTGAATGGGCGGCTACTAGCACAGATACGCAGTATTTT.

The chain is built from TRBV6-6 and TRBJ2-3; D perhaps matches TRBD2 (6 bases). Germline CDR1 MNHNY, CDR2 SVGAGI (reference sequence). Trimming pared 4 bases from V and 0 bases from J, leaving 11 bases between. This CDR3 is built from 15 residues. The DNA of the CDR3 is TGTGCCAGCAGTTCCCTTAGCGGCAGCACAGATACGCAGTATTTT. Translation: CASSSLSGSTDTQYF.

DNA for the CDR3: TGTGCCAGCAGTGTCAACAGGGAATCCTACGAGCAGTACTTC. This gives the protein CASSVNRESYEQYF. The chain recombines TRBV25-1 with TRBJ2-7; possibly TRBD1 for D (6 bases). CDR3 length: 14 amino acids. Per the germline V gene, CDR1 is MGHDK and CDR2 is SYGVNS. Trimming pared 4 bases from V and 1 base from J, leaving 11 bases between.

CDR3 protein: CASSAVGYPNYGYTF. As DNA, the CDR3 is TGTGCCAGCAGCGCGGTCGGGTATCCTAACTATGGCTACACCTTC. The V gene is TRBV9, the J gene TRBJ1-2; D unclear. The CDR3 length is 15 residues. CDR1 is SGDLS and CDR2 is YYNGEE in the germline V gene. Trimming left V 3 bases short and J 0 bases short, with 12 bases between. Supplemented by reference TRBV9 and TRBJ1-2, the full variable domain reads DSGVTQTPKHLITATGQRVTLRCSPRSGDLSVYWYQQSLDQGLQFLIQYYNGEERAKGNILERFSAQQFPDLHSELNLSSLELGDSALYFCASSAVGYPNYGYTFGSGTRLTVV.

The V and J genes are TRBV30 and TRBJ2-3, with D maybe TRBD1 (5 bases). The CDR3 contains 17 residues. The V gene's germline CDR1 is GTSNPN and CDR2 SVGIG (reference sequence). Trimming cost V 6 bases and J 0 bases, with 22 bases left between them. This CDR3 is CACRVREGDWSTDTQYF. CDR3 coding DNA: TGTGCCTGCCGGGTCAGGGAAGGGGATTGGAGCACAGATACGCAGTATTTT.

The chain has TRBV27 and TRBJ2-7, with D possibly being TRBD2 (5 bases). The germline V and J ends were trimmed by 2 bases and 3 bases, with 8 bases remaining between them. Germline CDR1 and CDR2: MNHEY and SMNVEV (reference sequence). This CDR3 is built from 13 residues. DNA of the CDR3: TGTGCCAGCAGTTTAACGGGGAGCTACGAGCAGTACTTC. Protein product: CASSLTGSYEQYF.

The chain recombines TRBV7-6 with TRBJ2-7; D gene ambiguous. The germline V gene encodes CDR1 SGHVS and CDR2 FNYEAQ. CDR3 length equals 14 residues. Deletions cut 0 bases from V and 3 bases from J, with 9 bases between. The CDR3 is CASSLAGTLYEQYF. The DNA of the CDR3 is TGTGCCAGCAGCTTAGCAGGCACTCTCTACGAGCAGTACTTC.

Note on this clone: This CDR3 is also generated by other DNA sequences in the sample. The chain is built from TRBV29-1 and TRBJ2-3, with D possibly being TRBD1 or TRBD2 (6 bases each). Between the trimmed V and J ends, which lost 6 bases and 4 bases, there was a span of 20 bases. The germline V gene encodes CDR1 SQVTM and CDR2 ANQGSEA. CDR3 length: 15 residues. The CDR3 coding sequence is TGCAGCGTCCGAGGGGGACTCTGGAGCGCAGATACGCAGTATTTT. This sequence encodes CSVRGGLWSADTQYF.

The V and J genes are TRBV30 and TRBJ1-1, with D unresolved. The germline V gene encodes CDR1 GTSNPN and CDR2 SVGIG (reference sequence). The CDR3 is made up of 11 amino acids. V was cut by 7 bases and J by 4 bases, with 10 bases left in between. CDR3 sequence: CASSVVTEAFF. The CDR3 DNA follows: TGTGCCTCATCGGTCGTCACTGAAGCTTTCTTT.

V is TRBV14 and J is TRBJ1-1; 9 bases map to TRBD1. In germline, CDR1 is SGHDN, CDR2 FVKESK. J gave up 4 bases and V 5 bases, and 8 bases lay outside the gene matches. The CDR3 sequence is 15 residues long. The CDR3 nucleotides are TGTGCCAGCAGCTTCCTACAGGGGGCTGGCACTGAAGCTTTCTTT. This gives the protein CASSFLQGAGTEAFF.

This rearrangement joins TRBV11-2 to TRBJ2-3; unclear D gene. Trimming stripped 5 bases from V and 4 bases from J, with 10 bases between. This CDR3 region has 13 residues. Germline CDR1 reads SGHAT; CDR2 reads FQNNGV. The CDR3 DNA reads TGTGCCAGCAGCGCACACTCGGCAGATACGCAGTATTTT. This encodes CASSAHSADTQYF.

The chain has TRBV4-1 and TRBJ2-3, with unresolved D. The germline V and J ends were trimmed by 3 bases and 6 bases, with 10 bases remaining between them. CDR3 length: 13 residues. Germline V gives CDR1 MGHRA, CDR2 YSYEKL. In nucleotides, the CDR3 is TGCGCCAGCAGCCATAGGAACTTCGATACGCAGTATTTT. This codes for CASSHRNFDTQYF.